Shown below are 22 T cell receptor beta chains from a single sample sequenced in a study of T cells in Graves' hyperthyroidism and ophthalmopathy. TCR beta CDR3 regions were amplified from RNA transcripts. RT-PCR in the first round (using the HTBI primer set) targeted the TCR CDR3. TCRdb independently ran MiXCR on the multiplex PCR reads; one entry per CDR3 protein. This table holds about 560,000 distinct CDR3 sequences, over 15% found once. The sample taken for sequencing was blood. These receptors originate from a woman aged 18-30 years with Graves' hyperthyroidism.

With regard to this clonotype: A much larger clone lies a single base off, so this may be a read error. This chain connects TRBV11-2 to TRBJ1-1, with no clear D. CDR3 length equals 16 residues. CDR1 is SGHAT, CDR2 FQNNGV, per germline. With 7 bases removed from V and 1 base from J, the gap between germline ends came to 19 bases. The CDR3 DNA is TGTGCCAGCACCATAGGTGGCTATCTAGGGAACACTGAAGCTTTCTTT. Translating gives CASTIGGYLGNTEAFF.

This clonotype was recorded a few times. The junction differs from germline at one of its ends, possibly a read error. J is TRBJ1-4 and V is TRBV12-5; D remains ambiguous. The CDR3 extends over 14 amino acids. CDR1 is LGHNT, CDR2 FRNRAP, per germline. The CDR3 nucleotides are TGTGCTAGTGTTTTGGAGTGGGAGGATGAAAAACTGTTTTTT. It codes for CASVLEWEDEKLFF.

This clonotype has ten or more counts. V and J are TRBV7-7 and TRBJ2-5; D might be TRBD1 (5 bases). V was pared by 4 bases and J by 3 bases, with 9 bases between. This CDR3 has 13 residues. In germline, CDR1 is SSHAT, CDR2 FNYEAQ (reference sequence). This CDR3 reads CASSSRVEETQYF. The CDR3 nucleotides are TGTGCCAGCAGCTCCAGGGTGGAAGAGACCCAGTACTTC.

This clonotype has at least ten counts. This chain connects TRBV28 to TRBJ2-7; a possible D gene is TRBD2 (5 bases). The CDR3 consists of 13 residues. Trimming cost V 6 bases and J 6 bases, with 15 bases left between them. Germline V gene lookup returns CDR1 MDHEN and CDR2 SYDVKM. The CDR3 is CASSSPPGSEQYF. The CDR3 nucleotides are TGTGCCAGCAGCTCTCCCCCGGGAAGCGAGCAGTACTTC.

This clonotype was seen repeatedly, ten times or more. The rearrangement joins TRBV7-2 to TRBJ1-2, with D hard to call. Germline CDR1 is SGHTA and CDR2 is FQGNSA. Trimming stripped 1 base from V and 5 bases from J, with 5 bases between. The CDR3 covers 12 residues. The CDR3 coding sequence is TGTGCCAGCAGCTTAGATCTTTATGGCTACACCTTC. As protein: CASSLDLYGYTF.

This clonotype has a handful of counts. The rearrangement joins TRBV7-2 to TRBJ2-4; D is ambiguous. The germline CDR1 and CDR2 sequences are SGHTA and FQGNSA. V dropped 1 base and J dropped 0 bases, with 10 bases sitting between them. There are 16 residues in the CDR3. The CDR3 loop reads CASSLVPTLAKNIQYF. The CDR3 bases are TGTGCCAGCAGCTTAGTACCGACTTTAGCCAAAAACATTCAGTACTTC.

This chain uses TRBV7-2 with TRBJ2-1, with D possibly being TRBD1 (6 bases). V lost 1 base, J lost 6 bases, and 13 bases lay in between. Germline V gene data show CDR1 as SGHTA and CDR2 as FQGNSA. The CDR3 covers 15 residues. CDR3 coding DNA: TGTGCCAGCAGCTTAGGAGCGTTGGGGGCCAATGAGCAGTTCTTC. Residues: CASSLGALGANEQFF.

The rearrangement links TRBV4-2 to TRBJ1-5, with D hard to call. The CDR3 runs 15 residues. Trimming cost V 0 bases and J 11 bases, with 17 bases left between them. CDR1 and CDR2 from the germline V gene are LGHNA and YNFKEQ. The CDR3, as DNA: TGTGCCAGCAGCCAAGAAAGAGACCGCCTATCTTCCCAGCATTTT. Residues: CASSQERDRLSSQHF.

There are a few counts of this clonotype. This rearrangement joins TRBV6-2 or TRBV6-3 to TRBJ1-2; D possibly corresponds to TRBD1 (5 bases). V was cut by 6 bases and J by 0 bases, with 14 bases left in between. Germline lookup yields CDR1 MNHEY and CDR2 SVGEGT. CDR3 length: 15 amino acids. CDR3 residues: CASRERWGANYGYTF. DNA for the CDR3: TGTGCCAGCAGGGAAAGATGGGGGGCTAACTATGGCTACACCTTC.

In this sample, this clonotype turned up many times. Written as DNA, the CDR3 is TGTGCCACCCAGGAGGGGAATAGCAATCAGCCCCAGCATTTT. It is translated as CATQEGNSNQPQHF. The genes are TRBV6-1 and TRBJ1-5, with D possibly TRBD1 on 5 matching bases. V was cut by 10 bases and J by 0 bases, with 13 bases left in between. CDR3 size: 14 residues. Germline V CDR1 and CDR2: MNHNS, SASEGT.

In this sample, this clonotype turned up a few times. The CDR3 DNA follows: TGTGCCAGCAGTTACCGGACAGAATACAATCAGCCCCAGCATTTT. Residues: CASSYRTEYNQPQHF. V gene TRBV2 combines with J gene TRBJ1-5; possible D gene TRBD1, 6 bases. CDR3 length: 15 amino acids. Germline V gene sequence: CDR1 SNHLY, CDR2 FYNNEI. The V gene lost 5 bases and the J gene lost 3 bases, with 14 bases spanning the gap.

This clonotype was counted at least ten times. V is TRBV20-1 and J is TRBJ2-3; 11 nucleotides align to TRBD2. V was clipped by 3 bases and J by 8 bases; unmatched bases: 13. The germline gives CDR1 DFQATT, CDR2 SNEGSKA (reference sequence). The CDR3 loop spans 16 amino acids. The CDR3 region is CSASQGLAAGLGTQYF. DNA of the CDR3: TGCAGTGCTAGCCAGGGACTAGCGGCCGGGCTAGGTACGCAGTATTTT.

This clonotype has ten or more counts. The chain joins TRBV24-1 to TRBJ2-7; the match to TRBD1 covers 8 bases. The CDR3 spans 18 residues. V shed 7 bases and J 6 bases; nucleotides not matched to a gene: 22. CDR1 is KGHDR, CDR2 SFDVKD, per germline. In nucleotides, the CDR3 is TGTGCCACCAGCCCCGAGACCGGGACAGGAGGGGGATCGGGCGAGCAGTACTTC. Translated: CATSPETGTGGGSGEQYF.

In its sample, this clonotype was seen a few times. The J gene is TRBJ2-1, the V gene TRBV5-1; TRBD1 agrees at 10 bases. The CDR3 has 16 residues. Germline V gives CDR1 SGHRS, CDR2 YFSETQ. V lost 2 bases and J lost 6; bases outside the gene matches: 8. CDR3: CASSLPRDRGSNEQFF. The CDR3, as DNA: TGCGCCAGCAGCTTACCCCGGGACAGGGGCTCCAATGAGCAGTTCTTC. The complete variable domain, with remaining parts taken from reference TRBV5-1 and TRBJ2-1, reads KAGVTQTPRYLIKTRGQQVTLSCSPISGHRSVSWYQQTPGQGLQFLFEYFSETQRNKGNFPGRFSGRQFSNSRSEMNVSTLELGDSALYLCASSLPRDRGSNEQFFGPGTRLTVL.

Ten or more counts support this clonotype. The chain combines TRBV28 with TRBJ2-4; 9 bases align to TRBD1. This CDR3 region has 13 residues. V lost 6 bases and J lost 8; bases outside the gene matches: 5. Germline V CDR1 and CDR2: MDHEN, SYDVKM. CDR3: CASSLRTGDIQYF. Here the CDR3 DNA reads TGTGCCAGCAGCCTCAGGACAGGGGACATTCAGTACTTC.

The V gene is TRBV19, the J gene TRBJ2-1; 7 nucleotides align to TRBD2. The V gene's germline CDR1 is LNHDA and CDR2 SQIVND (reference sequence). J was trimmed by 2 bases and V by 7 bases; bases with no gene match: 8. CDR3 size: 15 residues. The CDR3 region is CASTLSGEAYNEQFF. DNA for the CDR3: TGTGCCAGTACCCTAAGCGGGGAGGCCTACAATGAGCAGTTCTTC.

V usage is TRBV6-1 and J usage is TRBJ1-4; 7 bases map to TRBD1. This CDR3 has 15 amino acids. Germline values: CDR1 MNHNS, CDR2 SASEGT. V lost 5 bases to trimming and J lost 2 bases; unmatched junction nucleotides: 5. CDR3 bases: TGTGCCAGCAGTAAGCTACAGGGGACTAATGAAAAACTGTTTTTT. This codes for CASSKLQGTNEKLFF.

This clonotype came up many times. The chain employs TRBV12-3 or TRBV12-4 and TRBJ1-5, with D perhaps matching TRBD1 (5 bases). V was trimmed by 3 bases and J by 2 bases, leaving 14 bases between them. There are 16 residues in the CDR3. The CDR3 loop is CASSFMQGGGNQPQHF. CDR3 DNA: TGTGCCAGCAGTTTCATGCAGGGCGGCGGCAATCAGCCCCAGCATTTT.

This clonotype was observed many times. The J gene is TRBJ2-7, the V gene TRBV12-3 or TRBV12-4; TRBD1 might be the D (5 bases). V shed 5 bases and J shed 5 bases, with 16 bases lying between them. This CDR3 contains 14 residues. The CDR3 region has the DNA TGTGCCAGCAGTCGAAGGGGCCTAGTGGACGAGCAGTACTTC. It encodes CASSRRGLVDEQYF.

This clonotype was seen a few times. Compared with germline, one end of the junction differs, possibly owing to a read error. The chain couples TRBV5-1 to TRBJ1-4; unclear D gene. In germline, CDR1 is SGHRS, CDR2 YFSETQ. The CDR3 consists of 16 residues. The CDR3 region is CANSPKDATTNEKLFF. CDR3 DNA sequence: TGCGCCAACAGCCCAAAGGACGCCACAACTAATGAAAAACTGTTTTTT. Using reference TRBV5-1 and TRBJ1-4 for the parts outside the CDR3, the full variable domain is KAGVTQTPRYLIKTRGQQVTLSCSPISGHRSVSWYQQTPGQGLQFLFEYFSETQRNKGNFPGRFSGRQFSNSRSEMNVSTLELGDSALYLCANSPKDATTNEKLFFGSGTQLSVL.

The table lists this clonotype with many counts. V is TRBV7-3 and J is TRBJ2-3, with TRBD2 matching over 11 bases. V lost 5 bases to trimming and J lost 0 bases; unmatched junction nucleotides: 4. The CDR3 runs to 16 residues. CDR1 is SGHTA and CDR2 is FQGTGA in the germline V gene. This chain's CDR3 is CASSGLAGTSTDTQYF. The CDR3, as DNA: TGTGCCAGCAGCGGACTAGCGGGTACTAGCACAGATACGCAGTATTTT.

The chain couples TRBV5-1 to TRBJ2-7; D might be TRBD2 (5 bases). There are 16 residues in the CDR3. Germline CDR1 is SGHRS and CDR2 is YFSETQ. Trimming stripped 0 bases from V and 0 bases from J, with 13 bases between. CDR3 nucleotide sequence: TGCGCCAGCAGCTTGGTCCCTAGCTCATCCTCCTACGAGCAGTACTTC. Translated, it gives CASSLVPSSSSYEQYF. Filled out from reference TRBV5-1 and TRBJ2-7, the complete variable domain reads KAGVTQTPRYLIKTRGQQVTLSCSPISGHRSVSWYQQTPGQGLQFLFEYFSETQRNKGNFPGRFSGRQFSNSRSEMNVSTLELGDSALYLCASSLVPSSSSYEQYFGPGTRLTVT.